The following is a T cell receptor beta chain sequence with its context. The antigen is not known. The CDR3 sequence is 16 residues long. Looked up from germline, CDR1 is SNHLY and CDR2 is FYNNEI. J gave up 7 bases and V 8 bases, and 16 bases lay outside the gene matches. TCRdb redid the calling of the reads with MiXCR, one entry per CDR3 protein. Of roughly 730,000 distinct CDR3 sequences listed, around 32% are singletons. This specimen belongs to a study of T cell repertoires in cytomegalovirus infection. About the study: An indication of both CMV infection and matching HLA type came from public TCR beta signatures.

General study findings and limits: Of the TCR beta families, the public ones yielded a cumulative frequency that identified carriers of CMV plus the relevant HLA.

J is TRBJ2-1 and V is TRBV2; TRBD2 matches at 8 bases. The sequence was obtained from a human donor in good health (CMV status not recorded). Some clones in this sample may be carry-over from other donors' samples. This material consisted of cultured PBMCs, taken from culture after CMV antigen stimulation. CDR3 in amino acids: CASLSPDGGDSNEQFF. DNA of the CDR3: TGTGCCAGCCTCTCGCCGGACGGGGGGGATTCGAATGAGCAGTTCTTC. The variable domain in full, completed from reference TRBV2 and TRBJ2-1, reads EPEVTQTPSHQVTQMGQEVILRCVPISNHLYFYWYRQILGQKVEFLVSFYNNEISEKSEIFDDQFSVERPDGSNFTLKIRSTKLEDSAMYFCASLSPDGGDSNEQFFGPGTRLTVL.